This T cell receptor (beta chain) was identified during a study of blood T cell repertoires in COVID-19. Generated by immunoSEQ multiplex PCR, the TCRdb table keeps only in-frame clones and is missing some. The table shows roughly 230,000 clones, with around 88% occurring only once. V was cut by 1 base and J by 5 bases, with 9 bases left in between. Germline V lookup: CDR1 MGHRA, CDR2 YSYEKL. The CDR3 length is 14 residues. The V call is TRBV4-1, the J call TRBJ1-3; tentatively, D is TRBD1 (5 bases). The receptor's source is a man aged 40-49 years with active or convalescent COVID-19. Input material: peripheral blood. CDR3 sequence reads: CASSQARGRNTIYF. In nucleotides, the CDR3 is TGCGCCAGCAGCCAAGCAAGGGGCAGAAACACCATATATTTT.